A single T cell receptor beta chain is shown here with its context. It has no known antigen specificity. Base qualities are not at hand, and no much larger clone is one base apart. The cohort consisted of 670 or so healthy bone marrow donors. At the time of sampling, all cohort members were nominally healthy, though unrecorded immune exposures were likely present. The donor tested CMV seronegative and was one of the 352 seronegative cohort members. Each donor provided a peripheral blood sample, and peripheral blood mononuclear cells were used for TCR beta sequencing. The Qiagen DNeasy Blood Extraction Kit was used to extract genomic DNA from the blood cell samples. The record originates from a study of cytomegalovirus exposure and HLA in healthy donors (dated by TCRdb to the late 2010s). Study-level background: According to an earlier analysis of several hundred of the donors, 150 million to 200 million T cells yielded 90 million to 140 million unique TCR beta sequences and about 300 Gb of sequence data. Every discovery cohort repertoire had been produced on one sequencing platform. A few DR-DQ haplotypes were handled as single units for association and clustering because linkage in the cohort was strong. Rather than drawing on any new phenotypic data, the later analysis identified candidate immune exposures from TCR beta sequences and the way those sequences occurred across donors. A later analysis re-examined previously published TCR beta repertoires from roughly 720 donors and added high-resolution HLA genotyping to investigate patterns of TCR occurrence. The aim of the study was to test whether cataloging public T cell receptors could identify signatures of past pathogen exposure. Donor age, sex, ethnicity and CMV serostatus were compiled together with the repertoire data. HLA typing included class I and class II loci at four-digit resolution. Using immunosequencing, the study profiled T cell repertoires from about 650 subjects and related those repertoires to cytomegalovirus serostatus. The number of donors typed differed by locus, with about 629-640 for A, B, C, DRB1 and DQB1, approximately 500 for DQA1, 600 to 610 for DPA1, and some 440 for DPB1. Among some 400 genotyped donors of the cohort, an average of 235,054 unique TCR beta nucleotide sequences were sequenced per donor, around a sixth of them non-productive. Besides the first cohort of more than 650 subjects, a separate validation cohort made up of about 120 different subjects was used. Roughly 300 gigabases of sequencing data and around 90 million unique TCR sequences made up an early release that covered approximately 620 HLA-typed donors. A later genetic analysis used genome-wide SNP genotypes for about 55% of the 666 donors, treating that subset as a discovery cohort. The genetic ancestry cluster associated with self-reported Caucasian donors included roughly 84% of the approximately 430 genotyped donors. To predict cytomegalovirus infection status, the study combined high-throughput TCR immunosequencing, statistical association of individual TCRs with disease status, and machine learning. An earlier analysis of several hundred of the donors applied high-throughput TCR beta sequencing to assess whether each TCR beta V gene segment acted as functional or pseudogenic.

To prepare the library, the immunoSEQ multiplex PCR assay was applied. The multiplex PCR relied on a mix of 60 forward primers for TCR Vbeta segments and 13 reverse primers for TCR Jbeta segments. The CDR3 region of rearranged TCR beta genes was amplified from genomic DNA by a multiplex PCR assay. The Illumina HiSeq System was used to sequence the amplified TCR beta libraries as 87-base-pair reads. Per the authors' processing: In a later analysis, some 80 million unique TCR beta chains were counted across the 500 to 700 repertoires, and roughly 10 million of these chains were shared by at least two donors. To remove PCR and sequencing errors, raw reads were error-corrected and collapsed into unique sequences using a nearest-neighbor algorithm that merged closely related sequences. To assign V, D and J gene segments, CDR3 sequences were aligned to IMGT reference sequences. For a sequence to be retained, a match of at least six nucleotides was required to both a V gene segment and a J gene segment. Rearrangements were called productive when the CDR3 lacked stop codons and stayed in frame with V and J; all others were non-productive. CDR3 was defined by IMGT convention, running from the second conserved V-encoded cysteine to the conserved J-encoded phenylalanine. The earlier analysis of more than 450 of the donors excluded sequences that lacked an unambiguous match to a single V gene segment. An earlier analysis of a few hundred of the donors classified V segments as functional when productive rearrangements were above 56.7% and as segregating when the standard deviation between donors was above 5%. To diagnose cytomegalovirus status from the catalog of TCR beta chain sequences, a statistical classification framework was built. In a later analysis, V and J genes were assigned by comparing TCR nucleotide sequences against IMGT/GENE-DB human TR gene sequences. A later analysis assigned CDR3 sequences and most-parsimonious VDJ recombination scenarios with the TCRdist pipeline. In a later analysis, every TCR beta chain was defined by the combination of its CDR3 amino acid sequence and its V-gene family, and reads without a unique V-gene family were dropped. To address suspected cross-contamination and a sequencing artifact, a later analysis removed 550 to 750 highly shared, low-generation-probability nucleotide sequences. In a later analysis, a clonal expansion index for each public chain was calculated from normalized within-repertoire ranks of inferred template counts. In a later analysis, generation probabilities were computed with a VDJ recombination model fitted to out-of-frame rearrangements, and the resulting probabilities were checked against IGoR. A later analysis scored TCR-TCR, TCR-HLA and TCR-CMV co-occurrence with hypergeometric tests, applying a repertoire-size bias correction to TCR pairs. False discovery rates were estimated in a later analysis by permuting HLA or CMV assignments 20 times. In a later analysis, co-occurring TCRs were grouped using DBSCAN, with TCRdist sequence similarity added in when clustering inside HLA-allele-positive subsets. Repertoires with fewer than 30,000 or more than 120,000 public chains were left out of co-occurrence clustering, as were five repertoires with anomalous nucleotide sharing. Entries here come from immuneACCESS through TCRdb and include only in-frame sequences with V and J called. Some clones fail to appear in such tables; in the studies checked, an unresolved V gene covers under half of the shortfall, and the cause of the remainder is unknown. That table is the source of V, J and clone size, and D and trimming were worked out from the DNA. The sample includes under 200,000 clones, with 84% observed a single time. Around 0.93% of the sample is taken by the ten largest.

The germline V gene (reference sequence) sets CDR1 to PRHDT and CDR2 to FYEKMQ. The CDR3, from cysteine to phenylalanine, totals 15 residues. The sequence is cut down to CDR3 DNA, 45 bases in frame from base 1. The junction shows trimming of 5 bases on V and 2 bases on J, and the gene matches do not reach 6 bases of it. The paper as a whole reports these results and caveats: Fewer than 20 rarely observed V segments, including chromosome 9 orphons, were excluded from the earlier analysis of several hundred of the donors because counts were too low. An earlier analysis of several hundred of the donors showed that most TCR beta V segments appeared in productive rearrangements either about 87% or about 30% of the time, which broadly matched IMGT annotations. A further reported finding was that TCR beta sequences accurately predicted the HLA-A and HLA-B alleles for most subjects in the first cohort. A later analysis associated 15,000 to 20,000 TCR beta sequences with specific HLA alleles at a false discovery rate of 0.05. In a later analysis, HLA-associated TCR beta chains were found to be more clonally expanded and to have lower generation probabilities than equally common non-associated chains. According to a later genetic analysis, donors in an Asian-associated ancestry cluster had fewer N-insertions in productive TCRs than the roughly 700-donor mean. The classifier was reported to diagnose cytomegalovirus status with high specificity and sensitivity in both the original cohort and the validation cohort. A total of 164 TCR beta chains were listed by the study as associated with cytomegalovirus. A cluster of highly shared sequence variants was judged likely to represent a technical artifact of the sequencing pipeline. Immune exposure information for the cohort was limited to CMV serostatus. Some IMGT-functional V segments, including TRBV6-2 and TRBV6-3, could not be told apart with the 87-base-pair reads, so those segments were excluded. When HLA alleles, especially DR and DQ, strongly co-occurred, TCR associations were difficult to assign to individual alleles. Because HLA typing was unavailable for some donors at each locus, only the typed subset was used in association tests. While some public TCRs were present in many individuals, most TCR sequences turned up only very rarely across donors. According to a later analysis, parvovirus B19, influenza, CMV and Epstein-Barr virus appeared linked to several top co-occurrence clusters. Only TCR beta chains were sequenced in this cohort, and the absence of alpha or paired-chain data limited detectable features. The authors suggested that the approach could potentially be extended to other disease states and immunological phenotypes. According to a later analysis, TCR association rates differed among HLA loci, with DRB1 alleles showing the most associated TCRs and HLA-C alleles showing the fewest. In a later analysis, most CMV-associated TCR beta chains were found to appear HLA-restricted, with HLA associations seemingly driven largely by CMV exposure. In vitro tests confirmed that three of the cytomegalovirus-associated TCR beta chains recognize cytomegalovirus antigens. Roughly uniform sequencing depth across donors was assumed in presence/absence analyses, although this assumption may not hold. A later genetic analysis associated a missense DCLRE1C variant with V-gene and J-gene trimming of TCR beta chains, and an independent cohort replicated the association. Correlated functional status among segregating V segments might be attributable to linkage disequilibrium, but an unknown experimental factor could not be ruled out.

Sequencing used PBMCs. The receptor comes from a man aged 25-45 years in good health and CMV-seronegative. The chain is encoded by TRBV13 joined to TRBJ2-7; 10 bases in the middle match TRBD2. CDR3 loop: CASSTLAGGTYEQYF. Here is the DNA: TGTGCCAGCAGCACCTTAGCGGGAGGTACCTACGAGCAGTACTTC.